This T cell receptor (beta chain) was documented in a study of T-cell reconstitution after alpha-beta-depleted transplantation in children. CDR1 and CDR2 from the germline V gene are SGHRS and YFSETQ. After removal of 3 bases from V and 4 bases from J, the junction contained 4 bases not matched to a gene. This CDR3 spans 15 amino acids. In this sample, this clonotype turned up many times. Construction of the TCRbeta library involved unique molecular identifiers. One entry per CDR3 protein, called by TCRdb with MiXCR from the PCR reads. In the table there are hundreds of thousands of distinct CDR3 sequences, approximately 8.9% of which are singletons.

This TCR derives from a male patient aged 10-17 years who had a stem cell transplant for acute lymphoblastic leukemia, so the T cells may come from the graft donor. The chain links TRBV5-1 to TRBJ2-2; 9 nucleotides align to TRBD1. The sample in question was PBMCs, mostly from graft donor cells, obtained 180 days after TCRalphabeta/CD19-depleted stem cell transplant. The chain's CDR3 is CASSSGTGTTGELFF. CDR3 bases: TGCGCCAGCAGCTCGGGGACAGGGACCACCGGGGAGCTGTTTTTT. Full variable domain (rest looked up from reference TRBV5-1 and TRBJ2-2): KAGVTQTPRYLIKTRGQQVTLSCSPISGHRSVSWYQQTPGQGLQFLFEYFSETQRNKGNFPGRFSGRQFSNSRSEMNVSTLELGDSALYLCASSSGTGTTGELFFGEGSRLTVL.